This TCR beta chain was captured in a study of early T cells in non-severe SARS-CoV-2 infection. The overall study: Sequencing used unsorted whole-blood bulk RNA, so chains lack pairing.

Germline V gene data show CDR1 as SGHTA and CDR2 as FQGTGA. The CDR3 runs 15 residues. Trimming removed 4 bases from V and 2 bases from J, with 13 bases in between. MiXCR was run by TCRdb on the 5' RACE reads, yielding one entry per CDR3 protein. The sample has more than 75,000 distinct CDR3 sequences; roughly 13% are singletons. Study findings and constraints: The matching step, a VDJdb search, favored anti-spike CD8 responses and missed private and CD4 specificities.

This clonotype was recorded at least ten times. The antigen is not known. The sequencing sample was made of whole blood. The chain joins TRBV7-3 to TRBJ2-3, with D uncertain. This clonotype was obtained from an adult who was a healthcare worker with PCR-confirmed SARS-CoV-2 infection or an uninfected control (not recorded which). The CDR3 reads CASSYLPTLTDTQYF. In DNA, the CDR3 is TGTGCCAGCAGCTACCTACCGACGCTCACAGATACGCAGTATTTT.